This T cell receptor beta chain is from a study of blood T cell repertoires in COVID-19. Study information: The United States, Italy and Spain provided the acute and convalescent COVID-19 samples. The analysed material was cDNA or gDNA that came from T cells, B-cell-depleted T cells, or PBMCs.

Per the original data handling: Estimated nucleated cell counts came from reference gene primer amplification. TCRdb's copy holds only in-frame clones and misses some; the assay was immunoSEQ multiplex PCR. V and J calls and clone size follow that table, whereas D and trimming were derived from the DNA. This sample carries about 60,000 clones, approximately 82% of them seen once, and the ten largest clones take roughly 6.3%. This TCR was recovered from a human donor in a cohort sampled during active COVID-19. Sample: peripheral blood.

CDR3 loop: CASSASLAGGETQYF. The DNA for the CDR3 is TGTGCCAGCAGTGCCTCACTAGCGGGAGGAGAGACCCAGTACTTC. V usage is TRBV25-1 and J usage is TRBJ2-5, with TRBD2 matching 12 bases. V lost 4 bases and J lost 4; bases outside the gene matches: 4. The CDR3 extends over 15 amino acids. Germline CDR1 MGHDK, CDR2 SYGVNS.